This T cell receptor beta chain is from a study of T cells in Graves' hyperthyroidism and ophthalmopathy. Study at large: Initial diagnosis, before any treatment, was when peripheral blood was collected.

The PBMCs were sourced from fresh peripheral blood (approximately 10 ml). Amplified TCR beta CDR3 regions came from RNA transcripts. HTBI primers drove first-round RT-PCR of the TCR CDR3. One entry per CDR3 protein results from TCRdb running MiXCR on the multiplex PCR reads. Of hundreds of thousands of distinct CDR3 sequences listed, more than 15% were seen once; the top ten hold 7.7%. Whole-study findings and limits: Stable hyperthyroidism and ophthalmopathy were separated using 13 V-J signatures. Among thyroid clonotypes expanded above 0.001, most also appeared in blood.

This clonotype turned up a few times. Its antigen remains unidentified. The V gene end was trimmed by 5 bases and the J gene end by 3 bases; junction bases not matched to a gene: 7. Germline lookup yields CDR1 LNHDA and CDR2 SQIVND (reference sequence). The CDR3 totals 15 residues. The receptor comes from a woman aged 18-29 years with Graves' hyperthyroidism. This chain connects TRBV19 to TRBJ2-3; TRBD1 aligns across 8 bases. The sample taken for sequencing was blood. CDR3: CASSSPGQVTDTQYF. DNA of the CDR3: TGTGCCAGTAGTTCCCCGGGACAGGTTACAGATACGCAGTATTTT.